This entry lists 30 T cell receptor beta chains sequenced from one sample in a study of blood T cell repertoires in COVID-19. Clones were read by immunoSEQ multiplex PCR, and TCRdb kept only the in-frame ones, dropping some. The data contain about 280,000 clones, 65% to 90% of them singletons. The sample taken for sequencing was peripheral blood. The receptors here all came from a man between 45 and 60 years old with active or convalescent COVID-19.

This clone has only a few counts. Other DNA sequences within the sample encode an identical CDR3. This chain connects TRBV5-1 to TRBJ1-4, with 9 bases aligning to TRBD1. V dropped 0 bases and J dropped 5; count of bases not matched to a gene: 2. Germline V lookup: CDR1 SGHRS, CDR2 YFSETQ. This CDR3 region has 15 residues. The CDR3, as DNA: TGCGCCAGCAGCTTGGCAGGACAGGGGAATGAAAAACTGTTTTTT. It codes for CASSLAGQGNEKLFF.

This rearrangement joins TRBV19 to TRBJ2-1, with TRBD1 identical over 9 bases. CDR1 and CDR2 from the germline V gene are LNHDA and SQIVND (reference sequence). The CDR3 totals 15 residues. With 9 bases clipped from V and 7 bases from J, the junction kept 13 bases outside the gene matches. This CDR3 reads CARRNGTGPLNEQFF. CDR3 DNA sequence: TGTGCCAGGAGGAACGGGACAGGGCCCCTTAATGAGCAGTTCTTC.

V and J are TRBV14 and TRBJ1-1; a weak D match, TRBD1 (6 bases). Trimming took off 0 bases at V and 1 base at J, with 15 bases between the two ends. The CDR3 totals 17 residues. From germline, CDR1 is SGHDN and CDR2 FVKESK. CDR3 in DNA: TGTGCCAGCAGCCAAGATCGGGAGGGGGGATGGAACACTGAAGCTTTCTTT. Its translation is CASSQDREGGWNTEAFF. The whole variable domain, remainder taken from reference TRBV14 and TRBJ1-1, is EAGVTQFPSHSVIEKGQTVTLRCDPISGHDNLYWYRRVMGKEIKFLLHFVKESKQDESGMPNNRFLAERTGGTYSTLKVQPAELEDSGVYFCASSQDREGGWNTEAFFGQGTRLTVV.

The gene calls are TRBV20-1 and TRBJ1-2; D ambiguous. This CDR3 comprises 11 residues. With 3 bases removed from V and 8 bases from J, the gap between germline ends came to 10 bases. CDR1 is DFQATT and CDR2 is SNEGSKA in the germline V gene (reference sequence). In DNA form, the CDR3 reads TGCAGTGCTAGCGAGGGCAAGGGCTACACCTTC. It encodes CSASEGKGYTF.

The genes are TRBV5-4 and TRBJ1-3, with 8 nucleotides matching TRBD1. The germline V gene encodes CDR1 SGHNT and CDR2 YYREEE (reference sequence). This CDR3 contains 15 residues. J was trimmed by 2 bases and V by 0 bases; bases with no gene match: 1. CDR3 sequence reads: CASSLGQGTGNTIYF. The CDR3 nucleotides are TGTGCCAGCAGCTTGGGACAGGGGACTGGAAACACCATATATTTT.

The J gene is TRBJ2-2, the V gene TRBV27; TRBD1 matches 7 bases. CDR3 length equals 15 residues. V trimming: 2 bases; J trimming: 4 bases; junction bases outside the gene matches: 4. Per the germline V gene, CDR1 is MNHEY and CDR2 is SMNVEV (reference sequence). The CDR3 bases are TGTGCCAGCAGTTTAGGGGCAGGGGGCACCGGGGAGCTGTTTTTT. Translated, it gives CASSLGAGGTGELFF.

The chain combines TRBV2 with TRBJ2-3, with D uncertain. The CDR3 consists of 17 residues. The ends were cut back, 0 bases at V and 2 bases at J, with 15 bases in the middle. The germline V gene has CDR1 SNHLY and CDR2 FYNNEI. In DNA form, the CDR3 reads TGTGCCAGCAGTGAAGCGGTACAGTTATTTTCCACAGATACGCAGTATTTT. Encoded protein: CASSEAVQLFSTDTQYF.

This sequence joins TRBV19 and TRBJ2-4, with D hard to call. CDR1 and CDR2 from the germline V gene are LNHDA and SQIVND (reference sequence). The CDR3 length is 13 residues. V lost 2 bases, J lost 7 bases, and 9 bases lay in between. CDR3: CASSINRQNIQYF. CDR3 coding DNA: TGTGCCAGTAGTATAAACCGTCAGAACATTCAGTACTTC. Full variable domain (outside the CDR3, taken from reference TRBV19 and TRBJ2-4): DGGITQSPKYLFRKEGQNVTLSCEQNLNHDAMYWYRQDPGQGLRLIYYSQIVNDFQKGDIAEGYSVSREKKESFPLTVTSAQKNPTAFYLCASSINRQNIQYFGAGTRLSVL.

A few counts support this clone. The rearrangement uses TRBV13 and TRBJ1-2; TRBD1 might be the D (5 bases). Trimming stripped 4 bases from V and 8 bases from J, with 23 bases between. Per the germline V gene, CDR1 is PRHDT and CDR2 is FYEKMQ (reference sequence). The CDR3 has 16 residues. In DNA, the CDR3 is TGTGCCAGCAGCTCCCCAATTTCGCGGGGACTGGGGGGCTACACCTTC. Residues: CASSSPISRGLGGYTF.

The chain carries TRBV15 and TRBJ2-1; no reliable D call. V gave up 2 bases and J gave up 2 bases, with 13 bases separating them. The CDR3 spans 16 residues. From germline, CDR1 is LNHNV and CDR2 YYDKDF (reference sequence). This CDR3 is CATSRPEIVPYNEQFF. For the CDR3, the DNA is TGTGCCACCAGCAGACCCGAAATAGTCCCCTACAATGAGCAGTTCTTC.

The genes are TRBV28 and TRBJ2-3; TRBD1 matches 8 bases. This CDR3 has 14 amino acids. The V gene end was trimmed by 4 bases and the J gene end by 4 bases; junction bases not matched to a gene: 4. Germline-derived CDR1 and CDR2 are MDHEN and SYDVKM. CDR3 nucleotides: TGTGCCAGCAGTTGGACAGGGTTTGCAGATACGCAGTATTTT. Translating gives CASSWTGFADTQYF. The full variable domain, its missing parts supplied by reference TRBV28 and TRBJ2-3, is DVKVTQSSRYLVKRTGEKVFLECVQDMDHENMFWYRQDPGLGLRLIYFSYDVKMKEKGDIPEGYSVSREKKERFSLILESASTNQTSMYLCASSWTGFADTQYFGPGTRLTVL.

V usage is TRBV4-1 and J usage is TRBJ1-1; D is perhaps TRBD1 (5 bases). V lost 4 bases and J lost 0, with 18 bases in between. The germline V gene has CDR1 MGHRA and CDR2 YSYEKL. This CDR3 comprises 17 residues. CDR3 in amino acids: CASSPTAGLRLNTEAFF. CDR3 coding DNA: TGCGCCAGCAGCCCTACCGCGGGACTACGATTGAACACTGAAGCTTTCTTT.

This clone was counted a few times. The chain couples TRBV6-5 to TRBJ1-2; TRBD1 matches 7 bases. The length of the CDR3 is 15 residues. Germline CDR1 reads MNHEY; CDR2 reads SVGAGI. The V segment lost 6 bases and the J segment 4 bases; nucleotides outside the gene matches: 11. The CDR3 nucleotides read TGTGCCAGCAGCTCTTACAGGGGCCAGGGCTATGGCTACACCTTC. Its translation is CASSSYRGQGYGYTF.

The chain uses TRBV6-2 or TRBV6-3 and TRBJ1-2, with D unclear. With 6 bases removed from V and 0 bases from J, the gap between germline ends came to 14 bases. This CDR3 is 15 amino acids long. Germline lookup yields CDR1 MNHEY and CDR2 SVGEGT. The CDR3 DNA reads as TGTGCCAGCAGCCCCTACCAAGCTACTAACTATGGCTACACCTTC. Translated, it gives CASSPYQATNYGYTF.

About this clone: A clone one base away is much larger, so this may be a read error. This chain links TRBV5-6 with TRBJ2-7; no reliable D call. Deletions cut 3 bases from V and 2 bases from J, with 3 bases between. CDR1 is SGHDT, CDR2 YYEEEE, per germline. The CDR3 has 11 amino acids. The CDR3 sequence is CASSSAYEQYF. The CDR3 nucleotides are TGTGCCAGCAGCTCCGCCTACGAGCAGTACTTC.

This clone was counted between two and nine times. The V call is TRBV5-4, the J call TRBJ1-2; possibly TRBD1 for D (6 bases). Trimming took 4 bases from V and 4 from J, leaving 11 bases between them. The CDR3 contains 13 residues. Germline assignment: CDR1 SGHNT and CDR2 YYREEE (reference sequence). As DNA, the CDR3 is TGTGCCAGCAGCCTCCAGGGGACCTATGGCTACACCTTC. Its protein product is CASSLQGTYGYTF.

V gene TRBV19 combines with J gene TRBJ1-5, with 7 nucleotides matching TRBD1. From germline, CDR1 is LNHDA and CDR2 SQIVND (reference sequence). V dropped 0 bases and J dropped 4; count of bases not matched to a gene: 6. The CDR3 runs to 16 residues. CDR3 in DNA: TGTGCCAGTAGTATAGATCCGACAGGGACTAATCAGCCCCAGCATTTT. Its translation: CASSIDPTGTNQPQHF.

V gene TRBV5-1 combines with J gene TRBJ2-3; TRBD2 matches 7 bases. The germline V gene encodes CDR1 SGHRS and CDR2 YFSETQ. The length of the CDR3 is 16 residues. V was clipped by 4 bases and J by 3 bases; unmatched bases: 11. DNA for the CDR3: TGCGCCAGCAGCCCAAAGCAGGCTAGCGGAACAGATACGCAGTATTTT. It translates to CASSPKQASGTDTQYF.

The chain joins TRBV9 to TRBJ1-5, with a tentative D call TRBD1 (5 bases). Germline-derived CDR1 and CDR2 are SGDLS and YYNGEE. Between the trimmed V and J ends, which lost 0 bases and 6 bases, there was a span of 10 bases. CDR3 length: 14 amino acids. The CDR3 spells CASSVVGGVQPQHF. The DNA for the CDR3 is TGTGCCAGCAGCGTAGTGGGGGGGGTTCAGCCCCAGCATTTT.

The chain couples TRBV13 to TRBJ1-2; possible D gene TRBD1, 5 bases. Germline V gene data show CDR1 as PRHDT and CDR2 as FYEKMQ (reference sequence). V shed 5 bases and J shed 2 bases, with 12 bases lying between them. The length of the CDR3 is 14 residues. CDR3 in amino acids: CASSPADRNYGYTF. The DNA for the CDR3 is TGTGCCAGCAGCCCCGCTGACAGAAACTATGGCTACACCTTC.

CDR3 sequence (DNA): TGTGCCAGCAGCGTCCCTACCTACAATGAGCAGTTCTTC. It encodes CASSVPTYNEQFF. The chain carries TRBV11-1 and TRBJ2-1, with no clear D. The CDR3 length is 13 residues. V dropped 5 bases and J dropped 2 bases, with 7 bases sitting between them. Germline V lookup: CDR1 SGHAT, CDR2 FQDESV (reference sequence).

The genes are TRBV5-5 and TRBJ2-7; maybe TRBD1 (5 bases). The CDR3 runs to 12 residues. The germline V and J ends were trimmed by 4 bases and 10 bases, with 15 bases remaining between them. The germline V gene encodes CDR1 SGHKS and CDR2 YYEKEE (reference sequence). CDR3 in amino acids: CASSPVRGNQYF. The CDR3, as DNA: TGTGCCAGCAGCCCCGTTAGGGGAAACCAGTACTTC.

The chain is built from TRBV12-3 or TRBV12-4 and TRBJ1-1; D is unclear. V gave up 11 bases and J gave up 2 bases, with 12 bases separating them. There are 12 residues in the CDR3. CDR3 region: CACQRGNTEAFF. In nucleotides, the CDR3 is TGTGCCTGCCAGAGAGGCAACACTGAAGCTTTCTTT.

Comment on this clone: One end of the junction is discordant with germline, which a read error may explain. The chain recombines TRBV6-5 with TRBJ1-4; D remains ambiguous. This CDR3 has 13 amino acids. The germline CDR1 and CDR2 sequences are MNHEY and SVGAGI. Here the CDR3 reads CARSSEAGEKLFF. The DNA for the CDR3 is TGTGCCCGCAGTTCGGAGGCGGGTGAAAAACTGTTTTTT.

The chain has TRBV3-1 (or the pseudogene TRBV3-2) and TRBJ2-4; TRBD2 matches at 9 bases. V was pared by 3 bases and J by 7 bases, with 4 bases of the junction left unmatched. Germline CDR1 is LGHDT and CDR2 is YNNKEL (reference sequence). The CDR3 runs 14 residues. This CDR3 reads CASSQAGGKNIQYF. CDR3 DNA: TGTGCCAGCAGCCAGGCGGGAGGGAAGAACATTCAGTACTTC.

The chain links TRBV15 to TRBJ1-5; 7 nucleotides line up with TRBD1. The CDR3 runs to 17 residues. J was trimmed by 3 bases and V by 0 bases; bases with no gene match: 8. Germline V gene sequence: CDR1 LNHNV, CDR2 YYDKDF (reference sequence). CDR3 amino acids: CATSRDSGTATNQPQHF. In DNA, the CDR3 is TGTGCCACCAGCAGAGATTCGGGGACAGCCACCAATCAGCCCCAGCATTTT. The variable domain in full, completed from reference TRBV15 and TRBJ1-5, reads DAMVIQNPRYQVTQFGKPVTLSCSQTLNHNVMYWYQQKSSQAPKLLFHYYDKDFNNEADTPDNFQSRRPNTSFCFLDIRSPGLGDTAMYLCATSRDSGTATNQPQHFGDGTRLSIL.

CDR3 DNA: TGTGCCAGCAGCCAAGTCAGTCGCGGCGAGCAGTACTTC. This translates into CASSQVSRGEQYF. The chain uses TRBV3-1 (or the pseudogene TRBV3-2) and TRBJ2-7; D unclear. The CDR3 contains 13 residues. V was clipped by 1 base and J by 6 bases, with 10 bases between them. Per the germline V gene, CDR1 is LGHDT and CDR2 is YNNKEL (reference sequence).

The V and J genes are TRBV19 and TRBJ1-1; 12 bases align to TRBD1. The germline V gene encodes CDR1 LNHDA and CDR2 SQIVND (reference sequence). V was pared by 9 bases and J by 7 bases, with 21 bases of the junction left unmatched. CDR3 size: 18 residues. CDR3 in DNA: TGTGCCAGGTACACCGAGGTGGGACAGGGGGCGTTTAAGGGTGAAGCTTTCTTT. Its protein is CARYTEVGQGAFKGEAFF. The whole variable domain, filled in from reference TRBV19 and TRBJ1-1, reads DGGITQSPKYLFRKEGQNVTLSCEQNLNHDAMYWYRQDPGQGLRLIYYSQIVNDFQKGDIAEGYSVSREKKESFPLTVTSAQKNPTAFYLCARYTEVGQGAFKGEAFFGQGTRLTVV.

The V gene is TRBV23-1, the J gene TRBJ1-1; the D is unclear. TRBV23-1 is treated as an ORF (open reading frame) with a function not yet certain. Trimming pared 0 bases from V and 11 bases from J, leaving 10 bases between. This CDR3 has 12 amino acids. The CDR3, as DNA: TGCGCCAGCAGTCAATCGAACCGGAGCGCTTTCTTT. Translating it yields CASSQSNRSAFF.

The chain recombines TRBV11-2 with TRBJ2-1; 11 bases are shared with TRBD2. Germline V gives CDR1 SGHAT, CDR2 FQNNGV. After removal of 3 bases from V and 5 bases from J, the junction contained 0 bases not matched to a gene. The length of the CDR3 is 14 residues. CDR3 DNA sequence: TGTGCCAGCAGCTTGGGACTAGCGGACAATGAGCAGTTCTTC. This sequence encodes CASSLGLADNEQFF.